The 8 T cell receptor beta chains below come from one sample, sequenced in a study of shared T cell receptors in the human thymus. Method: immunoSEQ multiplex PCR; TCRdb's copy keeps in-frame clones and lacks some. Seen here are roughly 660,000 clones, more than 75% observed once, and the top ten hold around 0.0099%. The sample also formed part of further work on human thymus T cells.

Sequencing was done on a sample of thymocytes. The receptors were sampled from a boy less than two years old with a congenital heart defect.

The chain carries TRBV10-3 and TRBJ2-7; D gene uncertain. Germline V gene sequence: CDR1 ENHRY, CDR2 SYGVKD. Deletions cut 0 bases from V and 3 bases from J, with 12 bases between. This CDR3 has 15 amino acids. CDR3 DNA sequence: TGTGCCATCAGTGAGTCGACGTCTAGAAGCTACGAGCAGTACTTC. Protein: CAISESTSRSYEQYF.

The chain uses TRBV19 and TRBJ1-1; 8 positions match TRBD1. The CDR3 contains 12 residues. V shed 8 bases and J 11 bases; nucleotides not matched to a gene: 10. Germline lookup yields CDR1 LNHDA and CDR2 SQIVND (reference sequence). This CDR3 is CASSDRDGSAFF. CDR3 nucleotide sequence: TGTGCCAGTTCGGACAGGGATGGTTCGGCTTTCTTT.

This chain joins TRBV30 and TRBJ1-1; a weak D match, TRBD1 (6 bases). The CDR3 totals 13 residues. The V end lost 3 bases, the J end lost 1 base, and 9 bases lay between the germline ends. Germline lookup yields CDR1 GTSNPN and CDR2 SVGIG (reference sequence). The CDR3 DNA follows: TGTGCCTGGAGGGACAGTCCGAACACTGAAGCTTTCTTT. This translates into CAWRDSPNTEAFF.

The gene calls are TRBV29-1 and TRBJ1-1; weak D call: TRBD1 (5 bases). Germline V gene sequence: CDR1 SQVTM, CDR2 ANQGSEA. V was trimmed by 1 base and J by 5 bases, leaving 14 bases between them. This CDR3 is built from 14 residues. Here the CDR3 reads CSVEAVRAATEAFF. DNA of the CDR3: TGCAGCGTTGAAGCAGTCAGGGCGGCGACTGAAGCTTTCTTT.

The chain carries TRBV4-3 and TRBJ2-1; 9 nucleotides agree with TRBD2. Germline CDR1 and CDR2: LGHNA and YSLEER. CDR3 length: 19 amino acids. The junction had 19 bases not matched to a gene; V was cut back by 5 bases and J by 5 bases. CDR3 bases: TGCGCCAGCAGCAAAACGAATATCGCGGGAGGGCAGCCCCACAATGAGCAGTTCTTC. Amino acid sequence: CASSKTNIAGGQPHNEQFF.

V usage is TRBV4-3 and J usage is TRBJ2-2; 8 nucleotides agree with TRBD2. Germline V CDR1 and CDR2: LGHNA, YSLEER. This CDR3 contains 16 residues. The V gene end was trimmed by 0 bases and the J gene end by 3 bases; junction bases not matched to a gene: 3. CDR3 DNA: TGCGCCAGCAGCCAAGAGGCGCGGGAGGACACCGGGGAGCTGTTTTTT. Translating gives CASSQEAREDTGELFF.

The chain uses TRBV7-3 and TRBJ2-7; D might be TRBD1 (5 bases). V gave up 5 bases and J gave up 1 base, with 12 bases separating them. The CDR3 consists of 14 residues. Germline assignment: CDR1 SGHTA and CDR2 FQGTGA. The CDR3 coding sequence is TGTGCCAGCAGCCAAGGGGCTCGGTCCTACGAGCAGTACTTC. Protein product: CASSQGARSYEQYF.

CDR3 protein: CASSPPAGMIYGYTF. The CDR3 region has the DNA TGTGCCAGTAGTCCCCCGGCAGGGATGATATATGGCTACACCTTC. J is TRBJ1-2 and V is TRBV19; D possibly corresponds to TRBD1 (5 bases). The CDR3 has 15 amino acids. The V and J ends lost 5 bases and 5 bases respectively, with 18 bases between them. Germline loops: CDR1 LNHDA, CDR2 SQIVND (reference sequence).